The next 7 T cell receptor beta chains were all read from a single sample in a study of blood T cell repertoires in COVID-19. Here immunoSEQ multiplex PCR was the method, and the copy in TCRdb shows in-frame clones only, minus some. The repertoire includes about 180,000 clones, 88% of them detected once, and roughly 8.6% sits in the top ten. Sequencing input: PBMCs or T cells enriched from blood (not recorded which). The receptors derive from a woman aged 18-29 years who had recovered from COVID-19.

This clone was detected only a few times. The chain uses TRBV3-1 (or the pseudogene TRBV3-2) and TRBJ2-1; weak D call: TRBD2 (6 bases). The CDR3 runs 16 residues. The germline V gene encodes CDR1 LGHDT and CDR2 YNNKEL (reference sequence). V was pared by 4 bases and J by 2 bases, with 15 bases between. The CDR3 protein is CASSPLAGPAYNEQFF. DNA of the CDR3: TGTGCCAGCAGCCCCCTCGCGGGACCGGCCTACAATGAGCAGTTCTTC.

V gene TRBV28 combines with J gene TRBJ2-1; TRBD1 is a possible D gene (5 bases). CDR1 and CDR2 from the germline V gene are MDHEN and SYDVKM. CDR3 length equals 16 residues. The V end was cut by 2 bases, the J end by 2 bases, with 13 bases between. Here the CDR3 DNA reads TGTGCCAGCAGTTTAGTAGGGCAGGGTACCTACAATGAGCAGTTCTTC. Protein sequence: CASSLVGQGTYNEQFF.

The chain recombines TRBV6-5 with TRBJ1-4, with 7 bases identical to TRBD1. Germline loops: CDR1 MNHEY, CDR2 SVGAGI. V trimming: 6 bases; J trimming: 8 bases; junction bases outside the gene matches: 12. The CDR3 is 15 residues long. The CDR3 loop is CASRPISAGGEKLFF. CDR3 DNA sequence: TGTGCCAGCAGACCCATATCGGCAGGGGGGGAAAAACTGTTTTTT.

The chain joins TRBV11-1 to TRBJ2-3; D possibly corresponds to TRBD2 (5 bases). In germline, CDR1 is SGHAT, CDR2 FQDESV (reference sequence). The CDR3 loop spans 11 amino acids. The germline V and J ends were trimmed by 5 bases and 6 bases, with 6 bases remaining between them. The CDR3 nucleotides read TGTGCCAGCAGCCCGGGGGATACGCAGTATTTT. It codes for CASSPGDTQYF.

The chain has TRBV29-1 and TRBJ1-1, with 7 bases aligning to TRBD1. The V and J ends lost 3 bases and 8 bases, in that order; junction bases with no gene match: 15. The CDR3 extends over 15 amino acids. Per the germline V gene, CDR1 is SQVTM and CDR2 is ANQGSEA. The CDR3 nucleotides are TGCAGCGTTGATCAAAGCACCCGGACAGGCCGCGAAGCTTTCTTT. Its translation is CSVDQSTRTGREAFF.

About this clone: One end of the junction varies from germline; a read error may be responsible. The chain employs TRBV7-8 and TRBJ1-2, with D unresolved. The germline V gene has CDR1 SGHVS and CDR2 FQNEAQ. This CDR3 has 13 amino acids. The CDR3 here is CASSPVLARGWVF. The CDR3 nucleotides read TGTGCCAGCAGCCCGGTTCTGGCCCGGGGTTGGGTCTTC. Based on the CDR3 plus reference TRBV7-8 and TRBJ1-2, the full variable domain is GAGVSQSPRYKVAKRGQDVALRCDPISGHVSLFWYQQALGQGPEFLTYFQNEAQLDKSGLPSDRFFAERPEGSVSTLKIQRTQQEDSAVYLCASSPVLARGWVFGSGTRLTVV.

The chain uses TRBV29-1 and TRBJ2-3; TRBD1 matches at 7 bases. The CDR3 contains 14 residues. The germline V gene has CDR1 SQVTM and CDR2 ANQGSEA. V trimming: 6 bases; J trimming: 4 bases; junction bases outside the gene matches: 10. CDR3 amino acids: CSVSTGANADTQYF. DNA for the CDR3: TGCAGCGTGTCCACAGGGGCGAACGCAGATACGCAGTATTTT.